This record looks at one TCR beta chain sequence and its context. Its antigen is undetermined. The method was immunoSEQ multiplex PCR; TCRdb's version includes in-frame clones alone and lacks a portion of them. The profile shows over a thousand clones, roughly 96% of them singletons. CDR1 is SEHNR and CDR2 is FQNEAQ in the germline V gene (reference sequence). The CDR3 length is 11 residues. V was pared by 6 bases and J by 7 bases, with 0 bases of the junction left unmatched. This sample is drawn from a study of T cell clonotyping in hematopoietic cell transplantation. The study, taken as a whole, reports: Few recipient clonotypes overlapped donors; over 97% were de novo at given depth. No sorting was done, leaving CD4 and CD8 contributions mixed. Broader posttransplant TCR repertoire diversity was predicted by graft donor and pretransplant recipient Inverse Simpson Index values.

Blood collection times were about day -28 and days 30, 100, 180 posttransplant. This chain links TRBV7-9 with TRBJ1-2; TRBD1 agrees at 9 bases. This clonotype was sampled from a young adult male patient who had an allogeneic stem cell transplant from a related donor, so the T cells may come from the graft donor. Some clones in this sample may be carry-over from other donors' samples. The material was PBMCs, obtained 30 days after allogeneic stem cell transplant. The CDR3: CASRTGGGYTF. DNA for the CDR3: TGTGCCAGCAGGACAGGGGGTGGCTACACCTTC.